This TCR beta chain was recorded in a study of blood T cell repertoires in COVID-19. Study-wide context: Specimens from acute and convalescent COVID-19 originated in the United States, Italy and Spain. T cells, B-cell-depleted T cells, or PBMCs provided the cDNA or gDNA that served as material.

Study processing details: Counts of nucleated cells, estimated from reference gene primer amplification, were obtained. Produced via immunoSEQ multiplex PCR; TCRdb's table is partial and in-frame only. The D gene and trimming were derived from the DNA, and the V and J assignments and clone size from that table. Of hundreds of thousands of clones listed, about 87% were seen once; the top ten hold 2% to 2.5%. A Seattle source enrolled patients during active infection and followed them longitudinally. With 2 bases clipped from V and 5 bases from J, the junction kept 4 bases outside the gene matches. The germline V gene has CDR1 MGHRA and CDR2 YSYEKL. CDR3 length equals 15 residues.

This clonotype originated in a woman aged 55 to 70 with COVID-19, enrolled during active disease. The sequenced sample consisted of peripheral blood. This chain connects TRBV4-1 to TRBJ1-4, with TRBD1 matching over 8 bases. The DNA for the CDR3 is TGCGCCAGCAGCCAACAGACAGGGGCAAATGAAAAACTGTTTTTT. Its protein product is CASSQQTGANEKLFF.